This TCR beta chain was sequenced for a study of cytotoxic CD8 clonotypes in ibrutinib-treated CLL. Study-level results: A rise in clonality was seen at ibrutinib response, and a fall back toward baseline was seen at progression.

Germline V lookup: CDR1 MNHNS, CDR2 SASEGT. The CDR3 is 13 amino acids. This clone was found a few times. The antigen remains undetermined. This table comes from immunoSEQ multiplex PCR, and its TCRdb copy is limited to in-frame clones, with some not included. The table shows 200,000 to 250,000 clones, with about 75% occurring only once. Here the sequenced sample was PBMCs, taken after 12 months of ibrutinib treatment. This sequence was found in a human donor with chronic lymphocytic leukemia. The chain combines TRBV6-1 with TRBJ1-5; D is ambiguous. CDR3 coding DNA: TGTGCAGCGGGCGGCGCGAGCAATCAGCCCCAGCATTTT. Translated: CAAGGASNQPQHF.